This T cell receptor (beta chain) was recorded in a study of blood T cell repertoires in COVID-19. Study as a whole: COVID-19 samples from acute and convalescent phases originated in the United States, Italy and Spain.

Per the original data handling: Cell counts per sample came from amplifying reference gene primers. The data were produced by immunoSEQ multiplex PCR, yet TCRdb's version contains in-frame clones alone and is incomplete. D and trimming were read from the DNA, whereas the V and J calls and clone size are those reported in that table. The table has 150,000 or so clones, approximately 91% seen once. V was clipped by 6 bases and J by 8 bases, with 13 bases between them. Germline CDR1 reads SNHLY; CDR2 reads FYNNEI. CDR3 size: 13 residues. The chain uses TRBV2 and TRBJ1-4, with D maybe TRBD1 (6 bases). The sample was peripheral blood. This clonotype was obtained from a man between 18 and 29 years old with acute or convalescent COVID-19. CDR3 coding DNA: TGTGCCAGCAGCACAGGGAGGGGGGAAAAACTGTTTTTT. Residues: CASSTGRGEKLFF. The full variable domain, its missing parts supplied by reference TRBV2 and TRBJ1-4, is EPEVTQTPSHQVTQMGQEVILRCVPISNHLYFYWYRQILGQKVEFLVSFYNNEISEKSEIFDDQFSVERPDGSNFTLKIRSTKLEDSAMYFCASSTGRGEKLFFGSGTQLSVL.